This T cell receptor beta chain was obtained from a study of blood T cell repertoires in COVID-19 (dated by TCRdb to 2018 to 2020). Turning to the overall study: The collaborator samples originated in the United States, Italy and Spain and spanned the acute and convalescent phases of COVID-19. The material from the prospective study consisted of cDNA or gDNA derived from T cells, B-cell-depleted T cells, or PBMCs. The dataset comprised deeply sampled blood TCRbeta repertoires from subjects exposed to, actively infected with, or recovered from COVID-19. A freely available public database, intended as a resource for researchers studying the immune response to SARS-CoV-2, is where the repertoires were released. The samples were drawn from the first 160 participants of the ongoing ImmuneRACE study and from some 1,300 subjects provided by 6 global collaborators. Sample metadata almost always included a de-identified subject ID, COVID-19 status, age in years and sex. Where HLA class I and class II types were available, the types were taken from metadata supplied by the sample provider, not from assay-based typing.

Broader findings and caveats from the paper: The quantity of clinical and demographic metadata differed by source and by participant and was supplied without curation.

The collaborating institutions used their own protocols to collect whole blood in K2EDTA tubes. For TCRbeta analysis, collaborators shipped samples in one of three forms: frozen whole blood, isolated PBMCs, or DNA extracted from either of those sample types. V ends up 0 bases short and J 5 bases short, with an unmatched junction base count of 8. From the cysteine up to the phenylalanine, the CDR3 has a length of 16 residues. Only CDR3 DNA remains: 48 bases, in frame from the first base. CDR1 and CDR2, per the germline V gene, are MNHEY and SVGAGI. Concerning this clone itself: Its antigen has not been determined. No base qualities exist here, and no much larger clone lies one base off it.

TCRbeta CDR3 regions were amplified from genomic DNA by means of the immunoSEQ Assay, a bias-controlled multiplex PCR. In the authors' own workflow: Nucleated cell counts per sample were estimated from amplification of reference gene primers within the assay. Sequence reads were collapsed and filtered to measure the absolute abundance of every unique TCRbeta CDR3 rearrangement. For each sample, productive Simpson clonality was calculated as the square root of Simpson's diversity index over productive rearrangements. In TCRdb, the immuneACCESS table is reduced to in-frame sequences with V and J assigned. These tables do not hold every clone; where another copy was compared, an unresolved V gene accounts for under half, and the others remain unexplained. V, J and clone size reflect that table, while D and trimming were determined from the DNA. This sample gives about 240,000 clones in total; around four fifths of them show up just once. The top ten hold under 15% of the sample.

The sample consisted of peripheral blood. This chain joins TRBV6-5 to TRBJ1-2, and 8 junction bases match TRBD1. This TCR came from a woman aged 55-70 years with active or convalescent COVID-19. At the DNA level, the sequence is TGTGCCAGCAGTTACTCTGTCGGACAGGGCCTGTATGGCTACACCTTC. It codes for CASSYSVGQGLYGYTF.